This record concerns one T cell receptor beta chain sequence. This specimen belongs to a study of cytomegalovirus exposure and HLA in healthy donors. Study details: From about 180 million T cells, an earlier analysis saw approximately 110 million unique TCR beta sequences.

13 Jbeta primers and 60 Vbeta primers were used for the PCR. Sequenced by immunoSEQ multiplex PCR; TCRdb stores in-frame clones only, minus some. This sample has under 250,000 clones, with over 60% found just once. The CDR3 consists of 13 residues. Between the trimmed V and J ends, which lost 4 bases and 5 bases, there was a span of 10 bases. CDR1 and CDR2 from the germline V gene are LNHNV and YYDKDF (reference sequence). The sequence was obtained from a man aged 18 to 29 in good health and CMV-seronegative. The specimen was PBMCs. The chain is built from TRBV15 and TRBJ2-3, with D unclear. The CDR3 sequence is CATSTRFLDTQYF. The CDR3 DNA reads TGTGCCACCAGCACGCGATTTTTAGATACGCAGTATTTT. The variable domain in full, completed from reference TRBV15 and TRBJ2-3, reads DAMVIQNPRYQVTQFGKPVTLSCSQTLNHNVMYWYQQKSSQAPKLLFHYYDKDFNNEADTPDNFQSRRPNTSFCFLDIRSPGLGDTAMYLCATSTRFLDTQYFGPGTRLTVL.